The rows below give T cell receptor beta chains drawn from one sample of a study of precursors of human CD4 cytotoxic T cells. TCRdb re-analysed the reads in MiXCR, keeping a single row per CDR3 protein. This sample has approximately 230 distinct CDR3 sequences; 32% occur once, and the top ten carry roughly 52%. Sequenced input: memory CD4+ T cells from blood (PBMCs). These receptors were collected from a human donor in good health. Both conserved end residues are part of each CDR3.

TRBV29-1,CSVEFLGTRYF
TRBV27,CASTRFSGTNEQFF